This TCR beta chain is from a study of regulatory T cells in long-lasting Graves disease. TCR beta libraries were built with iRepertoire HTBI primers and Arm-PCR of CDR3 regions. In the original workflow: Identification of gene segments yielded around 64 TRBV and 12 to 15 TRBJ across samples. TCRdb used MiXCR to reprocess the multiplex PCR reads, holding one entry per CDR3 protein. The V and J calls were not made by the authors but by TCRdb's processing. The table includes 350,000 to 450,000 distinct CDR3 sequences, 14% to 15% detected once. This clonotype was recorded many times. This sample's time point: newly diagnosed GD, antithyroid drugs for less than 3 months. From PBMCs, RNA was extracted and then used to make the TCR library. The CDR3 contains 15 residues. V lost 5 bases and J 5 bases, leaving 16 bases between the germline ends. Germline lookup yields CDR1 PRHDT and CDR2 FYEKMQ (reference sequence).

A further study also used this sample, focusing on T cells in Graves' hyperthyroidism and ophthalmopathy. Turning to that study: The majority of expanded thyroid clonotypes above 0.001 also appeared in blood.

The material sequenced was peripheral blood mononuclear cells (PBMCs), taken at new diagnosis, from a patient treated with antithyroid drugs. The rearrangement uses TRBV13 and TRBJ2-1; D is uncertain. The clonotype comes from a woman aged 40 to 49 with Graves disease. This chain's CDR3 is CASSPQYLQDNEQFF. CDR3 in DNA: TGTGCCAGCAGCCCCCAATATCTCCAGGACAATGAGCAGTTCTTC.